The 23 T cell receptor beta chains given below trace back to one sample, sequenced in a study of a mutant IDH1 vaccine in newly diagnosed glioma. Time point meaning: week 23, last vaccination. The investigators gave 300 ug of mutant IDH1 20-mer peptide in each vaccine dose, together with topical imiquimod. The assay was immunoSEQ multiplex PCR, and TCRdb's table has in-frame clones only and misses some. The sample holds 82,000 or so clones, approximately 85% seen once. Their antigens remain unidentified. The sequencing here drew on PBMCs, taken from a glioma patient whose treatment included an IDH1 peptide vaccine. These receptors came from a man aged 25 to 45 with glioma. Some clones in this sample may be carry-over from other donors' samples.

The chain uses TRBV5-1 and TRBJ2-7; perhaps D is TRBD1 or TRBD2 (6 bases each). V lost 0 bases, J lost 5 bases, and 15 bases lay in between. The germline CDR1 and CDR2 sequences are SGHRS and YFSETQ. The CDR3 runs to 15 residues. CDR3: CASSLEGGLIHEQYF. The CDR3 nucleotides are TGCGCCAGCAGCTTGGAGGGGGGCCTTATCCACGAGCAGTACTTC.

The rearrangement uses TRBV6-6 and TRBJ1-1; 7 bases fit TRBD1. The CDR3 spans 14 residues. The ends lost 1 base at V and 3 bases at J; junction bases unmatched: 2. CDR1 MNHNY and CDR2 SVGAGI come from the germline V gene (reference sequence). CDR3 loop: CASSYYQGDTEAFF. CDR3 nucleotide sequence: TGTGCCAGCAGTTACTATCAGGGGGACACTGAAGCTTTCTTT.

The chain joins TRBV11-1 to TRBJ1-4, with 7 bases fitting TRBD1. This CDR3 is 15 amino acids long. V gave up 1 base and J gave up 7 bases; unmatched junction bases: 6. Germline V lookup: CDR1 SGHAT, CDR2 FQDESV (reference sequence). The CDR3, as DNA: TGTGCCAGCAGCTTAGGGGACAGACGCACTGAAAAACTGTTTTTT. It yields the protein CASSLGDRRTEKLFF.

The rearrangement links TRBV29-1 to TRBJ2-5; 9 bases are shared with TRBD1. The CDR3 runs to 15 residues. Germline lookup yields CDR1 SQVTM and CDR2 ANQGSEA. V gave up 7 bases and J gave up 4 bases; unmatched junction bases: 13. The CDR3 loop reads CSAGPPGTGLETQYF. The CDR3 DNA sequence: TGCAGCGCCGGCCCACCCGGGACAGGGTTAGAGACCCAGTACTTC.

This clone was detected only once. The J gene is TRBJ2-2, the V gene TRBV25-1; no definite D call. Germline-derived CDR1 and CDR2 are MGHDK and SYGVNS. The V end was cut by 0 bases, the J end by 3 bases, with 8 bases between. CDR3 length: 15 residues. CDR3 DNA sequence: TGTGCCAGCAGTGAATATGGCAGTTACACCGGGGAGCTGTTTTTT. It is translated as CASSEYGSYTGELFF.

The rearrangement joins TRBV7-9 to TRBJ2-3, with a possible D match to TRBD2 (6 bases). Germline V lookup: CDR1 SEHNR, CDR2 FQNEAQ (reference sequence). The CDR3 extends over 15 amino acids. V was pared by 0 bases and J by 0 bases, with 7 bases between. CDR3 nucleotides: TGTGCCAGCAGCTTAGCACTAGCTAGCACAGATACGCAGTATTTT. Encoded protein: CASSLALASTDTQYF.

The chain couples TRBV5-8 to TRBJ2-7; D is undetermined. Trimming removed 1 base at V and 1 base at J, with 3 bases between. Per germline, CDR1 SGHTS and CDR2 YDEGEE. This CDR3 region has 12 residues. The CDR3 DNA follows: TGTGCCAGCAGCTTGCCTTCCTACGAGCAGTACTTC. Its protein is CASSLPSYEQYF.

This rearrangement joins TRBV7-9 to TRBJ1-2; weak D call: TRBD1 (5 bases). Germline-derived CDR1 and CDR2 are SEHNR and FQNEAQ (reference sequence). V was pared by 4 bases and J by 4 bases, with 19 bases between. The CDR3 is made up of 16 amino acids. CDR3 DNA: TGTGCCAGCAGCTCCGTAGGGGCCTATCAACGCTATGGCTACACCTTC. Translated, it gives CASSSVGAYQRYGYTF.

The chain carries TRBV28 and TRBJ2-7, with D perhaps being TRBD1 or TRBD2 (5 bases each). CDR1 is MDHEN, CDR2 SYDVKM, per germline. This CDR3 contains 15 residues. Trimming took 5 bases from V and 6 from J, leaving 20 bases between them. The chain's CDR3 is CASSLTPAYGTEQYF. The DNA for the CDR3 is TGTGCCAGCAGTCTGACCCCGGCCTACGGGACCGAGCAGTACTTC.

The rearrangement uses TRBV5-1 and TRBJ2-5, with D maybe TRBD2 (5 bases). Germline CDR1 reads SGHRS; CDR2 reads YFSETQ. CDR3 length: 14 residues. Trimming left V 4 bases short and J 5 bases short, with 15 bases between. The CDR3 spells CASSPLGRGETQYF. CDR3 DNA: TGCGCCAGCAGCCCCCTCGGCCGGGGTGAGACCCAGTACTTC.

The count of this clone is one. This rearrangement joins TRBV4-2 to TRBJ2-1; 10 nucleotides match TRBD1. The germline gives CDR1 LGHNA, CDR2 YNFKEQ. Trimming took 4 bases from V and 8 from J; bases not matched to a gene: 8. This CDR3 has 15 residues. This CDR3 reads CASSPGTGARYEQFF. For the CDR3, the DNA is TGTGCCAGCAGCCCTGGGACAGGGGCGAGGTATGAGCAGTTCTTC.

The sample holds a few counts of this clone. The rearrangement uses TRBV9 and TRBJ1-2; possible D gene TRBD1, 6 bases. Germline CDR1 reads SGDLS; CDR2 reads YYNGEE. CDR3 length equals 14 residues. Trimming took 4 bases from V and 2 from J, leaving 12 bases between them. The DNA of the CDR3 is TGTGCCAGCAGCCAAGGCGACAGGAACTATGGCTACACCTTC. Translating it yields CASSQGDRNYGYTF.

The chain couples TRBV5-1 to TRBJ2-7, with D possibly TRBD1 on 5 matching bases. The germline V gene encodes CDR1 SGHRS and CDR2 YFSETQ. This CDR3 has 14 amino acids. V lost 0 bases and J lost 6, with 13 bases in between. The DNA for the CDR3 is TGCGCCAGCAGCTTGGAAGGGGCCCCTACCGAGCAGTACTTC. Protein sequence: CASSLEGAPTEQYF.

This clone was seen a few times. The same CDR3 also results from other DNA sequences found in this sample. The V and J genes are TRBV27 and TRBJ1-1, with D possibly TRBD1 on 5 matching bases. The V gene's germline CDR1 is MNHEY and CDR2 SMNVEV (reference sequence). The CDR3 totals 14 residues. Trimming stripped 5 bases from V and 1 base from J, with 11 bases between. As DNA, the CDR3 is TGTGCCAGCAGTCTTCGGGGCGGGAACACTGAAGCTTTCTTT. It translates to CASSLRGGNTEAFF.

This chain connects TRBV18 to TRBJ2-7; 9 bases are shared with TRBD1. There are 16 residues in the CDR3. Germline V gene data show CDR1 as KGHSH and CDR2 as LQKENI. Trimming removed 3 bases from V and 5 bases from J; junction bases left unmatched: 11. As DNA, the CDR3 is TGTGCCAGCTCACCGACCTTGGGACAGGGAAGCGACGAGCAGTACTTC. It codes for CASSPTLGQGSDEQYF.

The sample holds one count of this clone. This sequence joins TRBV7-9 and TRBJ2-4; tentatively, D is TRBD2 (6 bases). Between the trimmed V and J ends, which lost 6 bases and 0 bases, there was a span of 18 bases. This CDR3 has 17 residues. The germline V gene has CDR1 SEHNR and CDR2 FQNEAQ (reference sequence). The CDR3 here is CASSGTGGAGAKNIQYF. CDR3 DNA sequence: TGTGCCAGCAGTGGTACAGGAGGGGCAGGAGCCAAAAACATTCAGTACTTC.

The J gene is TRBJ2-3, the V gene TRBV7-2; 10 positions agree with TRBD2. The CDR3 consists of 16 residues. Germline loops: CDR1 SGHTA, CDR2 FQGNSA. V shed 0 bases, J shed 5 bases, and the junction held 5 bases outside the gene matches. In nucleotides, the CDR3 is TGTGCCAGCAGCTTAGCTCCAGCGGGAGGGGTAGATACGCAGTATTTT. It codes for CASSLAPAGGVDTQYF.

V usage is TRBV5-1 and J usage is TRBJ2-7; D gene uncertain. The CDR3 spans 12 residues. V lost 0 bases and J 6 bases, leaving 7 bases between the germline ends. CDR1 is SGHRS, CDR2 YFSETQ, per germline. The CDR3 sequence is CASSLAAREQYF. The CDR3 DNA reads TGCGCCAGCAGCTTGGCGGCACGCGAGCAGTACTTC.

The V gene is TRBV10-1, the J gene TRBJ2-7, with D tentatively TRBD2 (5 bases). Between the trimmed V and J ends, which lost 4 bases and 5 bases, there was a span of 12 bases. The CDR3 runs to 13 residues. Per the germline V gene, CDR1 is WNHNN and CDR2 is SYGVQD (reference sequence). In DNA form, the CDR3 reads TGCGCCAGCAGTGGTCAGAGGCGGGACGAGCAGTACTTC. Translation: CASSGQRRDEQYF.

The CDR3 sequence: CAIWGGTYNEQFF. The CDR3 region has the DNA TGTGCCATCTGGGGGGGAACCTACAATGAGCAGTTCTTC. V is TRBV10-3 and J is TRBJ2-1; 7 nucleotides agree with TRBD2. The CDR3 runs to 13 residues. With 8 bases clipped from V and 2 bases from J, the junction kept 3 bases outside the gene matches. Germline V gene lookup returns CDR1 ENHRY and CDR2 SYGVKD.

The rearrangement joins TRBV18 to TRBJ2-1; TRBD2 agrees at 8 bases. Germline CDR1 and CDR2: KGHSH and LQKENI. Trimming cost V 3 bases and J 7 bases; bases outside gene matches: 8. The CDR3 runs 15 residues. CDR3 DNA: TGTGCCAGCTCACCCCCCGAGCGCGGGAGGAATGAGCAGTTCTTC. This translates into CASSPPERGRNEQFF.

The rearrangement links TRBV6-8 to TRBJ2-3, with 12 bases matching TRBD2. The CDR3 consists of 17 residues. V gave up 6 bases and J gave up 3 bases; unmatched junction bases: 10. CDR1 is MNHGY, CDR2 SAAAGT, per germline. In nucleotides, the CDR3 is TGTGCCAGCAGCAATGGGACTAGCGGGTTAGGGACAGATACGCAGTATTTT. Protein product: CASSNGTSGLGTDTQYF.

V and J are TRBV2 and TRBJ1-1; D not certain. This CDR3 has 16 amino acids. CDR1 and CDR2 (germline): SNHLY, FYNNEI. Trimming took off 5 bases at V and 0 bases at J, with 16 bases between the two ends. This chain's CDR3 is CASSRSLRGLNTEAFF. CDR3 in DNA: TGTGCCAGCAGTAGATCCCTGAGAGGTTTGAACACTGAAGCTTTCTTT.